Listed below are T cell receptor beta chains from one sample, sequenced in a study of control samples from healthy donors and cancer patients. Measured with immunoSEQ multiplex PCR; TCRdb has only the in-frame clones, and not every one. The sample lists fewer than 200,000 clones, 93% occurring once. The sequenced material came from blood. The receptors shown here come from a woman aged 60-75 years in good health. Both conserved end residues are part of each CDR3. D genes are given only for firm matches. Expanded clones get a size class; other rows say once, few or many, or leave the size out.

TRBV11-2,TRBD1,.,TRBJ1-4,TGTGCCAGCAGCTCGGACAGGGGACTTGATGAAAAACTGTTTTTT,CASSSDRGLDEKLFF
TRBV20-1,.,.,TRBJ1-4,TGCAGTGCTAGTATGGAGGGAAACGAAAAACTGTTTTTT,CSASMEGNEKLFF
TRBV13,.,.,TRBJ2-4,TGTGCCAGCAGCCGTACAGTCCGGGCCCTAGAAGCCAAAAACATTCAGTACTTC,CASSRTVRALEAKNIQYF
TRBV12-5,.,once,TRBJ1-1,TGTGCTAGTGGTTTGTTCCCTTTCTTCAGTGAAGCTTTCTTT,CASGLFPFFSEAFF
TRBV5-4,TRBD1,once,TRBJ1-2,TGTGCCAGCAGCTCCCTCTATGGACAGGGAGTCCTTGGCTACACCTTC,CASSSLYGQGVLGYTF
TRBV7-9,.,.,TRBJ1-6,TGTGCCAGCGGCCTTAGCGCTCACCGTTCACCCCTCCACTTT,CASGLSAHRSPLHF
TRBV3-1/TRBV3-2,TRBD1,.,TRBJ2-1,TGTGCCAGCAGCCATCTCAAGACCGGGACAGGGGGCTCGAATGAGCAGTTCTTC,CASSHLKTGTGGSNEQFF
TRBV18,TRBD1,once,TRBJ2-7,TGTGCCAGCTCACCACCTACTGCGACAGGGACCTACGAGCAGTACTTC,CASSPPTATGTYEQYF
TRBV5-1,.,.,TRBJ2-2,TGCGCCAGCAGCTTGGTCAGGGGAGGAGCCGGGGAGCTGTTTTTT,CASSLVRGGAGELFF
TRBV5-6,.,.,TRBJ1-2,TGTGCCAGCAGCTCGCCAGGGAGGGGACTTAACTATGGCTACACCTTC,CASSSPGRGLNYGYTF
TRBV4-3,.,.,TRBJ1-2,TGCGCCAGCAGCCAAGCGGGGGGCCCTCAAGGTGGCTACACCTTC,CASSQAGGPQGGYTF
TRBV11-2,.,.,TRBJ1-5,TGTGCCAGTAGCAGGGGAAACAATCAGCCCCAGCATTTT,CASSRGNNQPQHF
TRBV5-1,.,.,TRBJ2-1,TGCGCCAGCAAACTGGCGGCGAGGACCTACAATGAGCAGTTCTTC,CASKLAARTYNEQFF
TRBV6-2/TRBV6-3,.,few,TRBJ1-2,TGTGCCAGCAGTTACGTTATCGGGGGCATAACTTATGGCTACACCTTC,CASSYVIGGITYGYTF
TRBV7-2,.,.,TRBJ1-3,TGTGCCAGCAGCACGGGACTGACCTCTGGAAACACCATATATTTT,CASSTGLTSGNTIYF
TRBV7-2,.,.,TRBJ1-2,TGTGCCAGCAGCCTTCGGAGGGTCGGCTACACCTTC,CASSLRRVGYTF
TRBV4-1,.,once,TRBJ1-3,TGCGCCAGCAGCCAAGAAGCGTCGGCGTTCTCTGGAAACACCATATATTTT,CASSQEASAFSGNTIYF
TRBV5-1,.,.,TRBJ1-1,TGCGCCAGCAGCTTAGTGGCAGGGCCCCAGAACACTGAAGCTTTCTTT,CASSLVAGPQNTEAFF
TRBV5-1,.,few,TRBJ1-5,TGCGCCAGCAGCTCAGGGGAAAGCAATCAGCCCCAGCATTTT,CASSSGESNQPQHF
TRBV5-6,.,.,TRBJ1-2,TGTGCCAGCAGCTTTTTCCAGCGACAACCTAACTATGGCTACACCTTC,CASSFFQRQPNYGYTF
TRBV2,TRBD2,once,TRBJ2-2,TGTGCCAGCAGGCGACATGCGGGGGAGACCGGGGAGCTGTTTTTT,CASRRHAGETGELFF
TRBV5-5,.,.,TRBJ1-4,TGTGCCAGCGTCCCGGGGGCTCGCACCAATGAAAAACTGTTTTTT,CASVPGARTNEKLFF
TRBV12-3/TRBV12-4,.,.,TRBJ1-5,TGTGCCAGCAGTTTACCCCCAAATCAGCCCCAGCATTTT,CASSLPPNQPQHF
TRBV5-4,.,once,TRBJ2-7,TGTGCCAGCAGCTTGGTGCCTTGGGCAGGGTCCGAGCAGTACTTC,CASSLVPWAGSEQYF
TRBV19,.,.,TRBJ1-1,TGTGCCAGTAGTATAGTACGGGGAGGTCGGAACACTGAAGCTTTCTTT,CASSIVRGGRNTEAFF